The rows below give T cell receptor beta chains drawn from one sample of a study of blood T cell repertoires in COVID-19. Libraries were prepared by immunoSEQ multiplex PCR; TCRdb keeps only in-frame clonotypes and omits some of them. This table has 150,000 to 200,000 clones, 83% appearing once. The sample taken for sequencing was peripheral blood. The receptors here all came from a human donor in a cohort sampled during active COVID-19. Each CDR3 is given with its conserved first and last residue. The order of the fields is J gene, D gene, clone size, CDR3 length, V gene, CDR3 protein, CDR3 DNA. The D gene is left open where the match is weak. Only part of the rows carry a size: once, few, many, or a class if the clone is expanded.

TRBJ2-1,.,.,15,TRBV18,CASSFAGASYNEQFF,TGTGCCAGCTCATTCGCGGGTGCATCCTACAATGAGCAGTTCTTC
TRBJ1-2,TRBD1,.,12,TRBV7-2,CASSYRGGEYTF,TGTGCCAGCAGCTACAGGGGGGGAGAATACACCTTC
TRBJ2-3,TRBD2,.,15,TRBV6-4,CASSDGLAGTDTQYF,TGTGCCAGCAGTGACGGCCTAGCGGGCACAGATACGCAGTATTTT
TRBJ2-7,.,once,14,TRBV10-1,CASSAGTGPLEQYF,TGCGCCAGCAGCGCCGGGACTGGTCCCCTAGAGCAGTACTTC
TRBJ2-7,TRBD2,.,15,TRBV9,CASSVVGGSGDEQYF,TGTGCCAGCAGCGTAGTTGGAGGGAGCGGGGACGAGCAGTACTTC
TRBJ1-5,TRBD1,.,21,TRBV19,CASSLSPRAGGDRSGNQPQHF,TGTGCCAGTAGTCTCTCCCCTCGGGCAGGGGGTGATCGAAGTGGCAATCAGCCCCAGCATTTT
TRBJ2-3,.,.,15,TRBV18,CASSWGSYGTDTQYF,TGTGCCAGCTCCTGGGGCTCCTATGGGACAGATACGCAGTATTTT
TRBJ1-1,TRBD1,.,16,TRBV5-1,CASSLTAGGMNTEAFF,TGCGCCAGCAGCTTGACGGCAGGGGGCATGAACACTGAAGCTTTCTTT
TRBJ2-7,TRBD2,.,17,TRBV5-1,CASSLDSILAGGYEQYF,TGCGCCAGCAGCTTGGATAGCATACTAGCGGGGGGCTACGAGCAGTACTTC
TRBJ2-7,.,.,15,TRBV6-2/TRBV6-3,CASSSRRTGLHEQYF,TGTGCCAGCAGTTCCCGCCGGACAGGACTACACGAGCAGTACTTC
TRBJ1-2,TRBD1,.,14,TRBV5-1,CASSPGQGNYGYTF,TGCGCCAGCAGCCCAGGACAGGGGAACTATGGCTACACCTTC
TRBJ2-2,.,.,15,TRBV3-1/TRBV3-2,CASSLSDSGSGELFF,TGTGCCAGCAGCCTATCGGACAGCGGATCCGGGGAGCTGTTTTTT
TRBJ1-3,.,.,14,TRBV3-1/TRBV3-2,CASSQDSSGNTIYF,TGTGCCAGCAGCCAGGACAGCTCTGGAAACACCATATATTTT
TRBJ1-2,.,.,15,TRBV16,CASSQSGGPNYGYTF,TGTGCCAGCAGCCAATCCGGGGGTCCGAACTATGGCTACACCTTC
TRBJ2-7,.,.,17,TRBV21-1,CASSTGGTHDPTYEQYF,TGTGCCAGCAGCACCGGGGGGACCCACGACCCTACCTACGAGCAGTACTTC
TRBJ1-1,TRBD1,.,14,TRBV7-9,CASRGTGVNTEAFF,TGTGCCAGCAGAGGGACAGGGGTGAACACTGAAGCTTTCTTT
TRBJ2-7,TRBD2,.,17,TRBV28,CASSPGTSGIHRWEQYF,TGTGCCAGCAGTCCCGGGACTAGCGGGATTCATCGTTGGGAGCAGTACTTC
TRBJ1-3,.,.,16,TRBV4-3,CASSQDRGSSGNTIYF,TGCGCCAGCAGCCAAGATAGGGGGAGCTCTGGAAACACCATATATTTT
TRBJ1-5,.,.,15,TRBV3-1/TRBV3-2,CASSHGGISNQPQHF,TGTGCCAGCAGCCACGGGGGTATAAGCAATCAGCCCCAGCATTTT
TRBJ1-2,TRBD1,.,16,TRBV9,CASSVAERGTDYGYTF,TGTGCCAGCAGCGTAGCTGAAAGGGGGACAGACTATGGCTACACCTTC
TRBJ2-3,TRBD2,.,16,TRBV3-1/TRBV3-2,CASSQATSGGTDTQYF,TGTGCCAGCAGCCAAGCTACTAGCGGGGGAACAGATACGCAGTATTTT
TRBJ1-1,TRBD1,.,13,TRBV5-5,CASSRDRSTEAFF,TGTGCCAGCAGTAGGGACAGGTCGACTGAAGCTTTCTTT
TRBJ2-1,.,.,15,TRBV7-9,CASSLVRDNYNEQFF,TGTGCCAGCAGCTTAGTGAGGGACAATTACAATGAGCAGTTCTTC
TRBJ2-3,TRBD2,few,17,TRBV10-2,CASSDSGSGVSTDTQYF,TGCGCCAGCAGTGACAGCGGGAGTGGAGTGAGCACAGATACGCAGTATTTT
TRBJ1-4,.,.,16,TRBV4-3,CASSQVTVATNEKLFF,TGCGCCAGCAGCCAGGTTACAGTTGCAACTAATGAAAAACTGTTTTTT
TRBJ2-6,TRBD1,.,17,TRBV27,CASSFRQGISGANVLTF,TGTGCCAGCAGTTTTCGACAGGGAATCTCTGGGGCCAACGTCCTGACTTTC
TRBJ1-2,TRBD1,.,13,TRBV7-2,CASRPGQGSGYTF,TGTGCCAGCAGGCCGGGACAGGGGTCTGGCTACACCTTC
TRBJ1-2,.,once,15,TRBV4-3,CASSQDGTDNYGYTF,TGCGCCAGCAGCCAAGATGGAACAGATAACTATGGCTACACCTTC
TRBJ1-2,.,.,16,TRBV28,CASSLWGGSANYGYTF,TGTGCCAGCAGTTTGTGGGGAGGATCGGCTAACTATGGCTACACCTTC
TRBJ2-7,TRBD1,.,16,TRBV25-1,CASSSLPGTGTYEQYF,TGTGCCAGCAGTTCGCTGCCCGGGACAGGGACCTACGAGCAGTACTTC
TRBJ1-2,TRBD1,.,14,TRBV7-9,CASSAGQGSYGYTF,TGTGCCAGCAGCGCTGGACAGGGAAGCTATGGCTACACCTTC